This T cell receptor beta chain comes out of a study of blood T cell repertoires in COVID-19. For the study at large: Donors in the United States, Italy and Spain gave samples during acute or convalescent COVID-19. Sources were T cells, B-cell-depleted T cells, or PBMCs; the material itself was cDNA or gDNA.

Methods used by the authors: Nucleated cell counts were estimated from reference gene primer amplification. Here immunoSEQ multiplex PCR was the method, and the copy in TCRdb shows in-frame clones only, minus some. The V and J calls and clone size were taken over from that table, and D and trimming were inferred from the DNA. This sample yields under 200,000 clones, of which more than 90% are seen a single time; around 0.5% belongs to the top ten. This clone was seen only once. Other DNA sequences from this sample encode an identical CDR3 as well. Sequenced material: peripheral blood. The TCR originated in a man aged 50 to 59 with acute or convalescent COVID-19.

The CDR3 spells CASSIGLAGVNEQFF. The CDR3 nucleotides are TGTGCCAGTAGTATTGGACTAGCGGGGGTAAATGAGCAGTTCTTC. J is TRBJ2-1 and V is TRBV19; 13 bases line up with TRBD2. CDR3 length: 15 amino acids. Germline CDR1 reads LNHDA; CDR2 reads SQIVND (reference sequence). Germline trimming cut 3 bases from V and 7 bases from J; bases unmatched to any gene: 3.